This passage covers 20 T cell receptor beta chains from one sample sequenced in a study of Graves' ophthalmopathy and Graves' hyperthyroidism. RNA transcripts served as template for amplifying TCR beta CDR3 sequences. After a first-round RT-PCR with HTBI primers, a second-round multiplex PCR was run. TCRdb itself ran the multiplex PCR reads through MiXCR, one entry per CDR3 protein. The table includes hundreds of thousands of distinct CDR3 sequences, about 40% detected once. The sequencing sample was made of peripheral blood. The receptors originated from an adult man with Graves' ophthalmopathy.

The chain links TRBV29-1 to TRBJ1-1; 9 positions match TRBD1. V lost 7 bases and J lost 1; bases outside the gene matches: 7. The CDR3 extends over 14 amino acids. CDR1 and CDR2 from the germline V gene are SQVTM and ANQGSEA. Written as DNA, the CDR3 is TGCAGCGCCGGGACAGGGAGCGGGAACACTGAAGCTTTCTTT. Residues: CSAGTGSGNTEAFF.

V and J are TRBV20-1 and TRBJ2-7, with D perhaps matching TRBD2 (6 bases). CDR1 and CDR2 (germline): DFQATT, SNEGSKA (reference sequence). This CDR3 region has 13 residues. The V end was cut by 6 bases, the J end by 2 bases, with 14 bases between. CDR3 in amino acids: CSAGTYRTYEQYF. DNA of the CDR3: TGCAGTGCCGGGACTTACCGCACCTACGAGCAGTACTTC.

The gene calls are TRBV7-8 and TRBJ2-7; D may correspond to TRBD1 or TRBD2 (5 bases each). The length of the CDR3 is 15 residues. The V and J ends lost 2 bases and 5 bases respectively, with 16 bases between them. Germline CDR1 is SGHVS and CDR2 is FQNEAQ. The CDR3 sequence is CASSLIPGSYNEQYF. The CDR3 nucleotides read TGTGCCAGCAGCTTAATCCCAGGGAGTTACAACGAGCAGTACTTC.

The rearrangement uses TRBV7-9 and TRBJ2-2; no reliable D call. This CDR3 comprises 14 residues. V lost 2 bases and J 8 bases, leaving 12 bases between the germline ends. Germline V gives CDR1 SEHNR, CDR2 FQNEAQ (reference sequence). As DNA, the CDR3 is TGTGCCAGCAGCTTATTCGGCTCTCGAGGGGAGCTGTTTTTT. It is translated as CASSLFGSRGELFF. Together with reference TRBV7-9 and TRBJ2-2, the CDR3 gives the full variable domain: DTGVSQNPRHKITKRGQNVTFRCDPISEHNRLYWYRQTLGQGPEFLTYFQNEAQLEKSRLLSDRFSAERPKGSFSTLEIQRTEQGDSAMYLCASSLFGSRGELFFGEGSRLTVL.

The rearrangement uses TRBV12-3 or TRBV12-4 and TRBJ1-2; D is unclear. V shed 0 bases and J shed 4 bases, with 9 bases lying between them. The CDR3 loop spans 14 amino acids. For the CDR3, the DNA is TGTGCCAGCAGTTTAGCGGAGATATCCTATGGCTACACCTTC. Amino acids: CASSLAEISYGYTF.

This clonotype was recorded only once. The chain uses TRBV24-1 and TRBJ1-5, with D maybe TRBD1 (6 bases). This CDR3 is 14 amino acids long. Looked up from germline, CDR1 is KGHDR and CDR2 is SFDVKD. The V and J ends lost 7 bases and 11 bases respectively, with 20 bases between them. This CDR3 reads CATRGMGQGETQHF. The CDR3 DNA follows: TGTGCCACCAGGGGGATGGGACAAGGAGAGACCCAGCATTTT.

The chain employs TRBV7-2 and TRBJ2-7, with TRBD2 matching 10 bases. The CDR3 totals 14 residues. V gave up 5 bases and J gave up 3 bases; unmatched junction bases: 4. Germline CDR1 SGHTA, CDR2 FQGNSA. The CDR3 region is CASSQSGGVYEQYF. Here the CDR3 DNA reads TGTGCCAGCAGCCAAAGCGGGGGGGTCTACGAGCAGTACTTC.

This clonotype was observed at least ten times. The gene calls are TRBV10-3 and TRBJ2-7, with TRBD1 as a possible D gene (5 bases). CDR1 and CDR2 (germline): ENHRY, SYGVKD. The CDR3 is made up of 13 amino acids. V lost 7 bases, J lost 2 bases, and 12 bases lay in between. In nucleotides, the CDR3 is TGTGCCATCACACAGGTCCCGACCTACGAGCAGTACTTC. Translation: CAITQVPTYEQYF.

The sample holds many counts of this clonotype. This may be a read error: a much more frequent sequence differs by one nucleotide. The V call is TRBV11-1, the J call TRBJ1-5, with unresolved D. Germline V gives CDR1 SGHAT, CDR2 FQDESV (reference sequence). CDR3 size: 13 residues. V was cut by 3 bases and J by 4 bases, with 7 bases left in between. This chain's CDR3 is CASSFDENQPQHF. CDR3 nucleotide sequence: TGTGCCAGCAGCTTTGATGAGAATCAGCCCCAGCATTTT. Full variable domain (rest looked up from reference TRBV11-1 and TRBJ1-5): EAEVAQSPRYKITEKSQAVAFWCDPISGHATLYWYRQILGQGPELLVQFQDESVVDDSQLPKDRFSAERLKGVDSTLKIQPAELGDSAMYLCASSFDENQPQHFGDGTRLSIL.

This clonotype was observed many times. The gene calls are TRBV2 and TRBJ2-7; unclear D gene. This CDR3 comprises 14 residues. CDR1 is SNHLY, CDR2 FYNNEI, per germline. V dropped 4 bases and J dropped 1 base, with 11 bases sitting between them. This CDR3 reads CASSALVRSYEQYF. DNA of the CDR3: TGTGCCAGCAGTGCCCTCGTAAGGTCCTACGAGCAGTACTTC.

The J gene is TRBJ1-5, the V gene TRBV2; 12 positions agree with TRBD1. Germline V gene lookup returns CDR1 SNHLY and CDR2 FYNNEI. The CDR3 spans 16 residues. The ends lost 8 bases at V and 0 bases at J; junction bases unmatched: 5. This CDR3 reads CASSGTGGDSNQPQHF. The CDR3 DNA sequence: TGTGCCAGCTCCGGGACAGGGGGCGATAGCAATCAGCCCCAGCATTTT.

There are many counts of this clonotype. The V and J genes are TRBV19 and TRBJ1-2; no reliable D call. Trimming stripped 8 bases from V and 4 bases from J, with 17 bases between. Per the germline V gene, CDR1 is LNHDA and CDR2 is SQIVND (reference sequence). The CDR3 runs to 14 residues. The CDR3: CASGRRTTVYGYTF. The CDR3 coding sequence is TGTGCCAGTGGCCGTAGGACGACGGTCTATGGCTACACCTTC.

The chain employs TRBV9 and TRBJ2-7; D gene unclear. The J call is uncertain, as TRBJ2-1 better fits the DNA end. Germline CDR1 is SGDLS and CDR2 is YYNGEE. This CDR3 has 15 amino acids. The CDR3 region has the DNA TGTGCCAGCAGCGTGACCCCACTACGGTCCAATGAGCAGTTCTTC. Its translation: CASSVTPLRSNEQFF.

The chain uses TRBV6-1 and TRBJ1-1, with 8 positions matching TRBD1. V lost 4 bases, J lost 8 bases, and 6 bases stayed unmatched. Germline lookup yields CDR1 MNHNS and CDR2 SASEGT. This CDR3 comprises 13 residues. CDR3 nucleotide sequence: TGTGCCAGCAGTGCCGGGGGGGACAGGGAAGCTTTCTTT. It specifies CASSAGGDREAFF.

The chain joins TRBV7-9 to TRBJ2-7; D assignment may be TRBD1 or TRBD2 (5 bases each). Germline assignment: CDR1 SEHNR and CDR2 FQNEAQ (reference sequence). V was trimmed by 5 bases and J by 7 bases, leaving 12 bases between them. The CDR3 sequence is 12 residues long. This CDR3 reads CASSGTSREQYF. Here the CDR3 DNA reads TGTGCCAGCAGCGGGACCTCTCGGGAGCAGTACTTC.

In regard to this clonotype: As the CDR3 is not closed by the conserved phenylalanine or tryptophan, this likely results from a read error. The gene calls are TRBV7-9 and TRBJ1-5; D ambiguous. The CDR3 runs 14 residues. The germline gives CDR1 SEHNR, CDR2 FQNEAQ (reference sequence). Trimming shortened V by 5 bases and J by 0 bases, and 8 bases separated the two germline ends. The CDR3 DNA follows: TGTGCCAGCAGCCCACAATATAGCAATCAGCCCCAGCATCTT. Protein sequence: CASSPQYSNQPQHL.

CDR3 loop: CASSIVADYGYTF. DNA of the CDR3: TGTGCCAGTAGTATAGTGGCGGACTATGGCTACACCTTC. V gene TRBV19 combines with J gene TRBJ1-2; no definite D call. Germline CDR1 and CDR2: LNHDA and SQIVND (reference sequence). Trimming removed 1 base at V and 3 bases at J, with 6 bases between. This CDR3 comprises 13 residues.

The chain combines TRBV6-1 with TRBJ1-1, with D possibly matching TRBD1 (6 bases). The CDR3 spans 14 residues. From germline, CDR1 is MNHNS and CDR2 SASEGT. Deletions cut 6 bases from V and 11 bases from J, with 22 bases between. CDR3 DNA: TGTGCCAGCAGCTACACGGGGGCGCGGTTGTCGGCTTTCTTT. Its translation is CASSYTGARLSAFF.

The sample holds many counts of this clonotype. This rearrangement joins TRBV24-1 to TRBJ1-5; D perhaps matches TRBD1 (6 bases). The ends were cut back, 9 bases at V and 3 bases at J, with 11 bases in the middle. The CDR3 is 13 amino acids. The V gene's germline CDR1 is KGHDR and CDR2 SFDVKD. The CDR3 protein is CATGQGSNQPQHF. CDR3 nucleotides: TGTGCCACCGGCCAGGGGTCCAATCAGCCCCAGCATTTT.

The chain employs TRBV12-3 or TRBV12-4 and TRBJ2-2; TRBD2 aligns across 8 bases. The CDR3 contains 19 residues. The V gene end was trimmed by 4 bases and the J gene end by 2 bases; junction bases not matched to a gene: 15. This CDR3 reads CASSSYSPISGRNTGELFF. DNA for the CDR3: TGTGCCAGCAGTTCGTACTCGCCCATAAGCGGGAGAAACACCGGGGAGCTGTTTTTT.